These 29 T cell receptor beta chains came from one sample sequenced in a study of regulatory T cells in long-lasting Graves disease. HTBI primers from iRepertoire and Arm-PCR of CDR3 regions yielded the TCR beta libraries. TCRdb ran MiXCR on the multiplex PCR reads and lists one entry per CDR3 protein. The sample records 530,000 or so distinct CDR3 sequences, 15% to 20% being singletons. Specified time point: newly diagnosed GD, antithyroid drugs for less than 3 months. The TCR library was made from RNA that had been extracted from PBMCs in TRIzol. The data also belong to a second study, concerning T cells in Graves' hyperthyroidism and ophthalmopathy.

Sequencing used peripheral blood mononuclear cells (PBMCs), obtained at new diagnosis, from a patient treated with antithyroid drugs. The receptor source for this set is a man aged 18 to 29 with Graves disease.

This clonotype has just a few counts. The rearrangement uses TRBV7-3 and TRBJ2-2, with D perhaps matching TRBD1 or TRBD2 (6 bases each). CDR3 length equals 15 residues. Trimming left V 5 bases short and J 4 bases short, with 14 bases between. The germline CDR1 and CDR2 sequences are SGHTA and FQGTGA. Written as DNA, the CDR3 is TGTGCCAGCAGCCCAATTTCGGGGGCCACCGGGGAGCTGTTTTTT. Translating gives CASSPISGATGELFF. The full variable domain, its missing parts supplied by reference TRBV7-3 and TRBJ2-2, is GAGVSQTPSNKVTEKGKYVELRCDPISGHTALYWYRQSLGQGPEFLIYFQGTGAADDSGLPNDRFFAVRPEGSVSTLKIQRTERGDSAVYLCASSPISGATGELFFGEGSRLTVL.

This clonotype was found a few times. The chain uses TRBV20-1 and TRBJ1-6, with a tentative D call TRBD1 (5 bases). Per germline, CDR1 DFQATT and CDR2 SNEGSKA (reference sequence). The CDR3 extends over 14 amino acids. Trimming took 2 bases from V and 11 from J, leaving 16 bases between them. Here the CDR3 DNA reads TGCAGTGCTAGAAGGGGTCCTCCTGAAACACCCCTCCACTTT. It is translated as CSARRGPPETPLHF.

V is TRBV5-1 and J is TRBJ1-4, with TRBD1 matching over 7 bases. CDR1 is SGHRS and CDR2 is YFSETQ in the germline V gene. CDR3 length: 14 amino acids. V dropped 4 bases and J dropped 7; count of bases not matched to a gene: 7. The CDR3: CASSTTGNTEKLFF. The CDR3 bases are TGCGCCAGCAGCACGACAGGGAATACTGAAAAACTGTTTTTT.

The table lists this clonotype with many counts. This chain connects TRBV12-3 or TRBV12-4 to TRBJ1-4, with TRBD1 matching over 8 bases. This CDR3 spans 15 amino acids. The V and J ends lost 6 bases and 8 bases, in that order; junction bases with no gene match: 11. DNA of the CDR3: TGTGCCAGCAGACCTACAGGGGGTCAGGGCGAAAAACTGTTTTTT. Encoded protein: CASRPTGGQGEKLFF.

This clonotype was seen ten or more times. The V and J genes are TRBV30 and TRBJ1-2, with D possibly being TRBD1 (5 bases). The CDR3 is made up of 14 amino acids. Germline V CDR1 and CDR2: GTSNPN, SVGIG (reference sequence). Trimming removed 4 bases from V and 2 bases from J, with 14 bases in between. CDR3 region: CAWTIGGGNYGYTF. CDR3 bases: TGTGCCTGGACGATTGGGGGAGGCAACTATGGCTACACCTTC.

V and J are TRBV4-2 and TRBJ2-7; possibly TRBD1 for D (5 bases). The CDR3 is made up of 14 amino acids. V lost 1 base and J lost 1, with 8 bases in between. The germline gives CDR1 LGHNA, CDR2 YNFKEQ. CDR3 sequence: CASSQGTPSYEQYF. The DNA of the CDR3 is TGTGCCAGCAGCCAAGGGACACCATCCTACGAGCAGTACTTC.

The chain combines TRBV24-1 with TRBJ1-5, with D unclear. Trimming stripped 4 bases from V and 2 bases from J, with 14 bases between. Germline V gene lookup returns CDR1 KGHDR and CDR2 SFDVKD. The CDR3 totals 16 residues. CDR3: CATSDSRFGGNQPQHF. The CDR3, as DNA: TGTGCCACCAGTGACTCCCGGTTTGGAGGCAATCAGCCCCAGCATTTT.

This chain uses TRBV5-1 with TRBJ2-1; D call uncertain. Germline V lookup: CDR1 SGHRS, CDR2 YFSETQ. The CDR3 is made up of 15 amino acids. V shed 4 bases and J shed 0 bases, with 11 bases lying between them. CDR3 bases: TGCGCCAGCAGCACCTCAGACGGCTCCTACAATGAGCAGTTCTTC. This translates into CASSTSDGSYNEQFF.

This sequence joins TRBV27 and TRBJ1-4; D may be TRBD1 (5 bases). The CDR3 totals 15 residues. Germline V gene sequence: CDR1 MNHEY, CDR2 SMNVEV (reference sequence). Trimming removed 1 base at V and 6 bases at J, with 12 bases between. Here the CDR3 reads CASSLFPGRDEKLFF. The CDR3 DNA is TGTGCCAGCAGTTTATTCCCAGGGAGGGATGAAAAACTGTTTTTT.

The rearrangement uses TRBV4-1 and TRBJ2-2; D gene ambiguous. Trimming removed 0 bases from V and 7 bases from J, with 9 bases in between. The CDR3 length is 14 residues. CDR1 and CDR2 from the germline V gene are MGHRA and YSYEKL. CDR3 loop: CASSQDSNRGELFF. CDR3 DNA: TGCGCCAGCAGCCAAGATTCTAATCGCGGGGAGCTGTTTTTT.

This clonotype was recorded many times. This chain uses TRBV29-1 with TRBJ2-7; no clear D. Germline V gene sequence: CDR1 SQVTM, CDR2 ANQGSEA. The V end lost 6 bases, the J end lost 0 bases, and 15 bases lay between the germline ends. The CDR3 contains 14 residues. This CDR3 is CSVQEVASSYEQYF. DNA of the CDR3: TGCAGCGTCCAAGAGGTAGCCAGCTCCTACGAGCAGTACTTC.

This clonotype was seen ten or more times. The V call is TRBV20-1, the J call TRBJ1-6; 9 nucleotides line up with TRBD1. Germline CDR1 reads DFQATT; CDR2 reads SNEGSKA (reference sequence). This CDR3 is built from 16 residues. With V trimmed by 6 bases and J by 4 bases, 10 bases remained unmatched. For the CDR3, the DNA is TGCAGTGCCGCAACTGCCGGGACAGGGTATAATTCACCCCTCCACTTT. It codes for CSAATAGTGYNSPLHF.

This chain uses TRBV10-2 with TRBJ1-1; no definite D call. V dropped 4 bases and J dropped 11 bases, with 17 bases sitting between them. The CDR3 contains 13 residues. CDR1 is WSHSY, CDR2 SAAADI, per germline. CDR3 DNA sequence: TGCGCCAGCAGTGTCCAGTCCCCAAGTGGGGCTTTCTTT. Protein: CASSVQSPSGAFF.

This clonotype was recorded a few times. The CDR3 sequence: CASSDGSGYEQYF. Here the CDR3 DNA reads TGTGCCAGCAGCGACGGAAGTGGCTACGAGCAGTACTTC. V gene TRBV7-9 combines with J gene TRBJ2-7; D gene uncertain. The CDR3 totals 13 residues. V gave up 5 bases and J gave up 3 bases, with 11 bases separating them. Germline CDR1 reads SEHNR; CDR2 reads FQNEAQ (reference sequence).

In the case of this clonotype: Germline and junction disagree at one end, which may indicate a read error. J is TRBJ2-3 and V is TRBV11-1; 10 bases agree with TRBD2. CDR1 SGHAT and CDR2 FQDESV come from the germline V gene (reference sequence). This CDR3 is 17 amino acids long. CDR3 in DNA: TGTGCCAGCAGCTTAACCAGGTCTAGCGGGAGTGCAGATACGCAGTGTTTT. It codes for CASSLTRSSGSADTQCF.

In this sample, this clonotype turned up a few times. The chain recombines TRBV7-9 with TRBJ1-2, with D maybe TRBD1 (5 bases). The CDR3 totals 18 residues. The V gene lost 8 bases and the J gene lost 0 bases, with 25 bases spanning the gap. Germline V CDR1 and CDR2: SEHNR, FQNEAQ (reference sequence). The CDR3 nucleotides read TGTGCCAGCTCCGCGGCCCGAGACAGAGAAACTCCTAACTATGGCTACACCTTC. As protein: CASSAARDRETPNYGYTF.

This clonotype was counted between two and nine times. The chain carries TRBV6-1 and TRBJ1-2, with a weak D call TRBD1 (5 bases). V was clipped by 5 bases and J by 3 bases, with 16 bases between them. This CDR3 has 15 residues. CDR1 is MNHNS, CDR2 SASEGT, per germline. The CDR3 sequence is CASSRGDLNDYGYTF. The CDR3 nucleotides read TGTGCCAGCAGTCGTGGGGACCTCAATGACTATGGCTACACCTTC.

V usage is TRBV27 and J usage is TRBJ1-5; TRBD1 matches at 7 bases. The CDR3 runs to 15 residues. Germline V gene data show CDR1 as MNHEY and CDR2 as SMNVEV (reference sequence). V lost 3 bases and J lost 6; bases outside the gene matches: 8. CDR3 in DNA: TGTGCCAGCAGTTTGACAGGGATGGGGGGTCAGCCCCAGCATTTT. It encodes CASSLTGMGGQPQHF.

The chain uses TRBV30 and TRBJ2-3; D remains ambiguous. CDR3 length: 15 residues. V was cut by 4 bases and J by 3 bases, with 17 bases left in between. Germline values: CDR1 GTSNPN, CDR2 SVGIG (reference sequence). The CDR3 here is CAWTPDVLETDTQYF. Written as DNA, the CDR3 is TGTGCCTGGACCCCCGACGTCCTAGAGACAGATACGCAGTATTTT.

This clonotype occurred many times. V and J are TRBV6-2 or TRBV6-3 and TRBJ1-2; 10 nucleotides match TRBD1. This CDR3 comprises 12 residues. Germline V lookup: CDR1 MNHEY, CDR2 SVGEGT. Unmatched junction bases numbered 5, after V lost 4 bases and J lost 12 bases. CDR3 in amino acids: CASSLRQGAHTF. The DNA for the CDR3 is TGTGCCAGCAGTTTACGACAGGGGGCTCACACCTTC.

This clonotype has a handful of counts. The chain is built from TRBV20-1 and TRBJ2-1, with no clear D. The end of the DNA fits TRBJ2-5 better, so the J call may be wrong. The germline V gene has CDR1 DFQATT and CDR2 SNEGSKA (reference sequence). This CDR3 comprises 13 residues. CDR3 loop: CSAREEFRETQYF. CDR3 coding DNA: TGCAGTGCTAGAGAAGAATTCCGAGAGACCCAGTACTTC.

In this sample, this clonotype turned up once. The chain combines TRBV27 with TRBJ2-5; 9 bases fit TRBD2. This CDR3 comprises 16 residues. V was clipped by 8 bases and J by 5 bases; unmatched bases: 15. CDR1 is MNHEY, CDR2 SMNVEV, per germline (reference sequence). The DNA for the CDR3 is TGTGCCAGCCTTCTGAAAGGACCGCGGGGGGGGGAGACCCAGTACTTC. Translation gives CASLLKGPRGGETQYF.

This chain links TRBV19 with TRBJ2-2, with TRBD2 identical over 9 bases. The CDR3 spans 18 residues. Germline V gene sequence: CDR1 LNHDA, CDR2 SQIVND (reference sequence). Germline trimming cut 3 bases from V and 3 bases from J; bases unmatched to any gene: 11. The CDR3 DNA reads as TGTGCCAGTAGTATCCCCCTGCGGGAGGGGGTTGACACCGGGGAGCTGTTTTTT. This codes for CASSIPLREGVDTGELFF.

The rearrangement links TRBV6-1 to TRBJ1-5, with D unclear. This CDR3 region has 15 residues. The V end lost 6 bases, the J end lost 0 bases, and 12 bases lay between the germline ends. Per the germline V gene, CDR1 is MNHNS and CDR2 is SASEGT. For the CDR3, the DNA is TGTGCCAGCAGGACTGGGATTTATAGCAATCAGCCCCAGCATTTT. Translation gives CASRTGIYSNQPQHF.

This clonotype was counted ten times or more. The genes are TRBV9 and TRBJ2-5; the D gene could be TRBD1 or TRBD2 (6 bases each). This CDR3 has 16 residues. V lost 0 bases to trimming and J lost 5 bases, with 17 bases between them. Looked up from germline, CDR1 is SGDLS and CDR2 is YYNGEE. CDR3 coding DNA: TGTGCCAGCAGCGTAGCTCCGGGGGCCGAGGGGGAGACCCAGTACTTC. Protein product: CASSVAPGAEGETQYF.

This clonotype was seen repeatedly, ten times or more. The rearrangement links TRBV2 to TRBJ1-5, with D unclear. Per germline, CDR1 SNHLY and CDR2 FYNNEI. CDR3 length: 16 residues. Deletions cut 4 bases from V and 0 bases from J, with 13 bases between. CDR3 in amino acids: CASSVSTLNSNQPQHF. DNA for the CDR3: TGTGCCAGCAGTGTTAGTACTCTTAATAGCAATCAGCCCCAGCATTTT.

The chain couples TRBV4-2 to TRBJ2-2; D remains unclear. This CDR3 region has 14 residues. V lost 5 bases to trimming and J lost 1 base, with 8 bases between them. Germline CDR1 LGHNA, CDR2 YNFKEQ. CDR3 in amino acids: CASSVRRNTGELFF. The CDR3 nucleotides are TGTGCCAGCAGCGTGCGGAGGAACACCGGGGAGCTGTTTTTT.

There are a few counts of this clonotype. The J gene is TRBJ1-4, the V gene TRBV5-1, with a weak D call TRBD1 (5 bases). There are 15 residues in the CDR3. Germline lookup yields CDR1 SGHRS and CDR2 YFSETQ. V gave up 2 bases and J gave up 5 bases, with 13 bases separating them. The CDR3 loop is CASSLMTAKNEKLFF. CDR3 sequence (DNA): TGCGCCAGCAGCTTAATGACAGCAAAAAATGAAAAACTGTTTTTT.

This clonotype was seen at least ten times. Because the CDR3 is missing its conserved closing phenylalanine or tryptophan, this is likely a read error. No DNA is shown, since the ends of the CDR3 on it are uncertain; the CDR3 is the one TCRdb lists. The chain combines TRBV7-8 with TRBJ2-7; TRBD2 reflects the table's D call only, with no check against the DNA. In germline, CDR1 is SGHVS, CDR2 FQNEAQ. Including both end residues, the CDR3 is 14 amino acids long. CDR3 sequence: CASRAGTSGNLLLL.